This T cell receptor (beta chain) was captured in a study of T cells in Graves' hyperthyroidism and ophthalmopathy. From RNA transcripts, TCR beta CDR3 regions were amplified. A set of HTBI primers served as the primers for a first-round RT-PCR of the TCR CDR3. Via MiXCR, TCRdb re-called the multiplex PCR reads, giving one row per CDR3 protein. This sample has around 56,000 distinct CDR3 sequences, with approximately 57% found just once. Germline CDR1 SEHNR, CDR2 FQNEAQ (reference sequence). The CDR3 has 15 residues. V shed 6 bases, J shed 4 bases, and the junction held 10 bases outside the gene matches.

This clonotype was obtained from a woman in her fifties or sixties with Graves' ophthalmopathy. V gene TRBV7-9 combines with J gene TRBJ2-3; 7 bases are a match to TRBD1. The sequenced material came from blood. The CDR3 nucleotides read TGTGCCAGCAGGGTCCTACAGGGGTTGTCAGATACGCAGTATTTT. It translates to CASRVLQGLSDTQYF.